This TCR beta chain was identified during a study of cytomegalovirus exposure and HLA in healthy donors (TCRdb year 2017). Turning to the overall study: In an earlier analysis of 550 to 750 of the donors, 276 Gb of sequence data and 100 million or so unique TCR beta sequences from about 179 million T cells were reported. An earlier analysis of a few hundred of the donors applied high-throughput TCR beta sequencing to assess whether each TCR beta V gene segment acted as functional or pseudogenic. The study combined high-throughput TCR immunosequencing, statistical association of individual TCRs with disease status, and machine learning to predict cytomegalovirus infection status. In addition to the first cohort of 500 to 850 subjects, a separate validation cohort of around 110 different subjects was used. Donor age, sex, ethnicity and CMV serostatus were collected together with the repertoire data. Typing coverage differed by locus: A, B, C, DRB1 and DQB1 were typed in roughly 629-630 donors, DQA1 in about 550, DPA1 in around 600, and DPB1 in 400 to 480. The study profiled the T cell repertoires of under 850 subjects by immunosequencing and related them to cytomegalovirus serostatus. The aim of the study was to test whether cataloging public T cell receptors could identify signatures of past pathogen exposure. Five DR-DQ haplotypes were treated as single units for association and clustering because of strong linkage in the cohort. The later analysis used no new phenotypic data to find candidate immune exposures, relying instead on TCR beta sequences and their occurrence across donors. Among some 400 genotyped donors of the cohort, an average of roughly 240,000 unique TCR beta nucleotide sequences were sequenced per donor, roughly 20% of them non-productive. Every repertoire in the discovery cohort had been generated on one and the same sequencing platform. Both class I and class II loci were covered by HLA typing, at four-digit resolution. About 280 gigabases of sequencing data and 78 million or so unique TCR sequences were included in an early release covering 500 to 750 HLA-typed donors. A later genetic analysis used genome-wide SNP genotypes for 398 of the 666 donors, treating that subset as a discovery cohort. Of the 300 to 450 genotyped donors, 65% to 90% were placed in the genetic ancestry cluster associated with self-reported Caucasian donors. A later analysis re-examined previously published TCR beta repertoires from around 670 donors and added high-resolution HLA genotyping to investigate patterns of TCR occurrence.

Trimming takes 0 bases off V and 7 bases off J; junction bases not matched to a gene: 2. The cysteine opens and the phenylalanine closes a CDR3 of 14 amino acids. The sequence is cut down to CDR3 DNA, 42 bases in frame from base 1. CDR1 and CDR2, per the germline V gene, are SGHVS and FQNEAQ. The cohort comprised some 680 healthy bone marrow donors. At the time of sampling, all cohort members were nominally healthy, though unrecorded immune exposures were likely present. The donor was CMV seronegative and was included in the group of a few hundred seronegative cohort members. A peripheral blood sample was provided by each donor, and peripheral blood mononuclear cells were used for TCR beta sequencing. Genomic DNA extraction from the blood cell samples was performed with the Qiagen DNeasy Blood Extraction Kit. Library creation used the immunoSEQ multiplex PCR assay. For the multiplex PCR, a mixture combining 60 forward primers for TCR Vbeta segments and 13 reverse primers for TCR Jbeta segments was used. The CDR3 region of rearranged TCR beta genes was amplified from genomic DNA with a multiplex PCR assay. On the Illumina HiSeq System, the amplified TCR beta libraries were sequenced as 87-base-pair reads. The original pipeline was this. Across the 700 or so repertoires, a later analysis counted around 80 million unique TCR beta chains, some 11 million of which were shared by at least two donors. A nearest-neighbor algorithm error-corrected the raw reads and collapsed the reads into unique sequences, merging closely related sequences to remove PCR and sequencing errors. To assign V, D and J gene segments, CDR3 sequences were aligned to IMGT reference sequences. For a sequence to be retained, at least a six-nucleotide match to both a V gene segment and a J gene segment was required. Rearrangements were classified as productive when the CDR3 lacked stop codons and remained in frame with V and J, and all other rearrangements were classified as non-productive. CDR3 was defined according to IMGT convention as the region running from the second conserved V-encoded cysteine to the conserved J-encoded phenylalanine. Sequences without an unambiguous match to a single V gene segment were excluded from the earlier analysis of several hundred of the donors. In an earlier analysis of 450 to 700 of the donors, V segments were called functional above 56.7% productive rearrangements and were called segregating when the between-donor standard deviation exceeded 5%. A statistical classification framework was built for diagnosing cytomegalovirus status from the catalog of TCR beta chain sequences. A later analysis assigned V and J genes by comparing TCR nucleotide sequences with IMGT/GENE-DB human TR gene sequences. In a later analysis, CDR3 sequences and most-parsimonious VDJ recombination scenarios were assigned using the TCRdist pipeline. A later analysis defined each TCR beta chain by its CDR3 amino acid sequence plus V-gene family, and excluded reads lacking a unique V-gene family. To address suspected cross-contamination and a sequencing artifact, a later analysis removed approximately 600 highly shared, low-generation-probability nucleotide sequences. In a later analysis, a clonal expansion index was calculated for each public chain from normalized within-repertoire ranks of inferred template counts. A later analysis computed generation probabilities with a VDJ recombination model fitted to out-of-frame rearrangements, and checked the results against IGoR. A later analysis scored TCR-TCR, TCR-HLA and TCR-CMV co-occurrence with hypergeometric tests, applying a repertoire-size bias correction to TCR pairs. False discovery rates were estimated in a later analysis by permuting HLA or CMV assignments 20 times. A later analysis grouped co-occurring TCRs with DBSCAN, adding TCRdist sequence similarity when clustering within HLA-allele-positive subsets. Co-occurrence clustering excluded repertoires with fewer than 30,000 or more than 120,000 public chains, plus five with anomalous nucleotide sharing. TCRdb took this table from immuneACCESS and kept in-frame rearrangements with V and J called. Such tables lack part of the clones; where checked against another copy, unresolved V genes explain under half of the gap, and the rest is unexplained. V and J calls and clone size follow that table, whereas D and trimming were derived from the DNA. For this sample the table gives some 130,000 clones, of which more than 70% were detected only once. Over 2% of the sample is held by the ten biggest clonotypes.

Of note for this clone: Its antigen target is currently unknown. No much larger clone exists at a distance of one base, and base qualities are not known.

Results and caveats for the whole study, not just this receptor: According to a later analysis, most CMV-associated TCR beta chains appeared to be HLA-restricted, and the HLA associations seemed to be driven largely by CMV exposure. Because HLA typing was missing for some donors at each locus, association tests included only the typed subset. In a later genetic analysis, a missense DCLRE1C variant was associated with V-gene and J-gene trimming of TCR beta chains, and the association was replicated in an independent cohort. According to a later analysis, parvovirus B19, influenza, CMV and Epstein-Barr virus appeared linked to several top co-occurrence clusters. In an earlier analysis of more than 500 of the donors, most TCR beta V segments appeared in productive rearrangements about 90% or about 30% of the time, broadly matching IMGT annotations. According to a later genetic analysis, donors in an Asian-associated ancestry cluster had fewer N-insertions in productive TCRs than the roughly 700-donor mean. The 87-base-pair reads could not distinguish some IMGT-functional V segments, including TRBV6-2 and TRBV6-3, so those segments were excluded. Sequencing depth was assumed to be roughly uniform across donors in the presence/absence analyses, though that assumption may not hold. A further reported finding was that TCR beta sequences accurately predicted the HLA-A and HLA-B alleles for most subjects in the first cohort. The study listed 164 TCR beta chains as associated with cytomegalovirus. In vitro tests confirmed that a few of the cytomegalovirus-associated TCR beta chains recognize cytomegalovirus antigens. The authors suggested that the approach could potentially be generalized to other disease states and immunological phenotypes. Linkage disequilibrium might explain the correlated functional status among segregating V segments, but an unknown experimental factor could not be excluded. The earlier analysis of about 600 of the donors excluded 15 to 20 rarely observed V segments, including chromosome 9 orphons, because counts were too low. Assigning TCR associations to individual alleles was difficult when HLA alleles, especially DR and DQ, strongly co-occurred. In a later analysis, TCR association rates were found to vary across HLA loci, with the most associated TCRs seen for DRB1 alleles and the fewest for HLA-C alleles. For the cohort, immune exposure information was limited to CMV serostatus. In both the original and validation cohorts, the classifier was reported to diagnose cytomegalovirus status with high specificity and sensitivity. The sequencing pipeline was judged likely to have produced a cluster of highly shared sequence variants as a technical artifact. This cohort had only TCR beta chains sequenced, and the lack of alpha or paired-chain data limited which features could be detected. Most TCR sequences were seen in very few donors, while some public TCRs were found in many individuals. In a later analysis, 15,000 to 20,000 TCR beta sequences were associated with specific HLA alleles at a false discovery rate of 0.05. In a later analysis, HLA-associated TCR beta chains were found to be more clonally expanded and to have lower generation probabilities than equally common non-associated chains.

Here the chain combines TRBV7-8 and TRBJ1-5, with 8 middle bases fitting TRBD1. The specimen was PBMCs. This receptor was identified in a man aged 25 to 40 in good health and CMV-seronegative. The nucleotides read TGTGCCAGCAGCTTAGCGGACAGGGACCAGCCCCAGCATTTT. Its protein is CASSLADRDQPQHF.